This record concerns one T cell receptor beta chain sequence. Based on its abundance in the sample, this clone is medium-sized (0.01 to 0.1%). Its antigen target is currently unknown. Base quality data are lacking; no much larger clone is found one base away. At the junction V is shortened by 3 bases and J by 4 bases, with 16 bases in between. The cysteine opens and the phenylalanine closes a CDR3 of 16 amino acids. CDR3 DNA only is kept here, 48 bases in frame from base 1. CDR1 and CDR2 (LNHNV, YYDKDF) derive from the germline V gene (reference sequence). At diagnosis, peripheral blood, uninvolved tumor-adjacent lung and tumor were collected and were preserved as a mix of fresh-frozen and FFPE material. Blood samples were analyzed as peripheral blood mononuclear cells for TCR repertoire profiling. The immunoSEQ Assay was used to sequence TCR beta CDR3 regions from DNA. The original methods were these. To compute T cell density, TCR beta template counts were normalized to usable DNA, which was estimated by amplifying housekeeping genes. Richness was estimated with the preseqR package, extrapolating to 400,000 templates for PBMC samples and 120,000 templates for tissue samples. Clonality was calculated as one minus Pielou's evenness. Tissue-enriched TCRs were identified by differential abundance testing using productive amino-acid clonotypes, minimum total count 5 and alpha 0.1. The Jaccard Index and the Morisita Overlap Index were used to measure how much the repertoires overlapped between compartments. GLIPH grouped TCR beta CDR3s together with public tetramer-defined viral CDR3s, and a viral motif had to include at least three viral sequences and show V-gene enrichment. TCRdb limited this immuneACCESS table to in-frame rearrangements with V and J called. A share of clones is missing; checked studies link under half to unresolved V genes, and the rest is unexplained. D and trimming were read from the DNA, whereas the V and J calls and clone size are those reported in that table. The sample yields some 38,000 clones; 86% were counted once. About 6% of the sample comes from the top ten.

The data stem from a study of T cells in localized non-small cell lung cancer (dated by TCRdb to 2020 to 2021). About the investigation overall: The study examined T cell repertoires in 200 to 250 patients with early-stage NSCLC and compared tumors with uninvolved tumor-adjacent lungs. The cohort comprised under 250 treatment-naïve NSCLC patients with resected, localized lung tumors. A mean age of roughly 66 years was recorded for the NSCLC patients, of whom 129 were male and more than 95 were female.

The study at large found these results: Multi-region tumor sequencing was not performed, so intratumor heterogeneity could not be excluded. Because of the exploratory design, TCR variables were selected using unadjusted p-values without false-discovery rate correction. Longer overall survival was associated with higher blood T cell density, whereas shorter survival was associated with higher adjacent-lung clonality. A median of 57 of the top 100 tumor clones turned up in the paired uninvolved adjacent lung, and fewer than 35 of those clones also ranked among the top 100 of that same adjacent lung. Uninvolved tumor-adjacent lung showed the highest T cell clonality, higher than tumor, which suggests more focused antigenic responses in the uninvolved tumor-adjacent lung.

The rearrangement combines TRBV15 with TRBJ1-5, with the D segment identity uncertain. Sequencing was performed on peripheral blood mononuclear cells, taken before any cancer treatment. The sequence derives from a male donor at least 60 years old with stage II lung adenocarcinoma. The CDR3 region has the sequence CATSSWPGGPNQPQHF. The DNA is TGTGCCACCAGCAGCTGGCCCGGTGGGCCAAATCAGCCCCAGCATTTT.